These T cell receptor beta chains were read from a single sample in a study of Ad26.COV2.S vaccination and SARS-CoV-2 variants. Only in-frame clones appear in the TCRdb table, and some are missing; sequencing was by immunoSEQ multiplex PCR. This table holds around 340,000 clones, 70% to 90% found once. Sequencing was performed on peripheral blood, taken in a trial of Ad26.COV2.S vaccine versus placebo. These receptors originate from a person aged 18-65 years who received the Ad26.COV2.S COVID-19 vaccine or a placebo. CDR3s include the opening cysteine and the closing phenylalanine or tryptophan. The order of the fields is J gene, V gene, D gene, clone size, CDR3 DNA, CDR3 protein. A D gene is named only where the DNA matches it firmly. Clone size is shown for a subset of rows, as once, few, many or a class of expanded clone.

J: TRBJ1-3; V: TRBV24-1; D: -; size: -; DNA: TGTGCCACCAGTGATTTACGGGAGGGAAACACCATATATTTT; CDR3: CATSDLREGNTIYF
J: TRBJ2-3; V: TRBV2; D: -; size: -; DNA: TGTGCCAGCAAACCCCGGGACTCACGCACAGATACGCAGTATTTT; CDR3: CASKPRDSRTDTQYF
J: TRBJ1-2; V: TRBV9; D: TRBD1; size: -; DNA: TGTGCCAGCAGCGCCGGGACAGGGGGCGTCTATGGCTACACCTTC; CDR3: CASSAGTGGVYGYTF
J: TRBJ1-1; V: TRBV5-1; D: -; size: once; DNA: TGCGCCAGCAGCTGGGGGCGGAGGAACACTGAAGCTTTCTTT; CDR3: CASSWGRRNTEAFF
J: TRBJ1-4; V: TRBV4-3; D: -; size: -; DNA: TGCGCCAGCAGCCGAGGACCTAATGAAAAACTGTTTTTT; CDR3: CASSRGPNEKLFF
J: TRBJ2-7; V: TRBV28; D: -; size: once; DNA: TGTGCCAGCAGTTTGCGCGTTGGAGAGCAGTACTTC; CDR3: CASSLRVGEQYF
J: TRBJ2-3; V: TRBV28; D: TRBD1; size: -; DNA: TGTGCCAGCTTCTCCGGGACAGCCCTCACAGATACGCAGTATTTT; CDR3: CASFSGTALTDTQYF
J: TRBJ1-1; V: TRBV7-6; D: TRBD1; size: -; DNA: TGTGCCAGCAGCCCTAATGAGGGGGCACTGAACACTGAAGCTTTCTTT; CDR3: CASSPNEGALNTEAFF
J: TRBJ2-2; V: TRBV24-1; D: -; size: -; DNA: TGTGCCACCAGTGATCTAGTGGCAGGGAAGGGGACCGGGGAGCTGTTTTTT; CDR3: CATSDLVAGKGTGELFF
J: TRBJ2-6; V: TRBV19; D: TRBD1; size: -; DNA: TGTGCCAGTAGTCCGACAGGGGTAGGGGCCAACGTCCTGACTTTC; CDR3: CASSPTGVGANVLTF
J: TRBJ1-6; V: TRBV18; D: -; size: -; DNA: TGTGCCAGCTCACCAAGGGAGGGGAGAGGTTCACCCCTCCACTTT; CDR3: CASSPREGRGSPLHF
J: TRBJ2-7; V: TRBV6-6; D: -; size: -; DNA: TGTGCCAGCAAGAAGGGAACGGGCTTCTACGAGCAGTACTTC; CDR3: CASKKGTGFYEQYF
J: TRBJ1-4; V: TRBV30; D: -; size: -; DNA: TGTGCCTGGACCAACGGGGGGATCAATGAAAAACTGTTTTTT; CDR3: CAWTNGGINEKLFF
J: TRBJ2-7; V: TRBV11-1; D: -; size: -; DNA: TGTGCCAGCAGCCGGACTACAGGGTACGAGCAGTACTTC; CDR3: CASSRTTGYEQYF
J: TRBJ2-3; V: TRBV27; D: -; size: once; DNA: TGTGCCAGCAGTCTCCTGAGCACAGATACGCAGTATTTT; CDR3: CASSLLSTDTQYF
J: TRBJ1-1; V: TRBV3-1/TRBV3-2; D: TRBD1; size: -; DNA: TGTGCCAGCAGCCAAGGGTCAACCAGGGGGAAAATGAACACTGAAGCTTTCTTT; CDR3: CASSQGSTRGKMNTEAFF
J: TRBJ1-2; V: TRBV9; D: -; size: -; DNA: TGTGCCAGCAGCGGGCAAGGCCTTACCAACTATGGCTACACCTTC; CDR3: CASSGQGLTNYGYTF
J: TRBJ2-2; V: TRBV3-1/TRBV3-2; D: TRBD2; size: -; DNA: TGTGCCAGCAGCCCAGGGACTAGCCAAAACACCGGGGAGCTGTTTTTT; CDR3: CASSPGTSQNTGELFF
J: TRBJ2-1; V: TRBV10-3; D: TRBD2; size: -; DNA: TGTGCCATCAGTCGGACTAGCGGGGGGGCCGAGGGCGGTTTTGAGCAGTTCTTC; CDR3: CAISRTSGGAEGGFEQFF
J: TRBJ1-1; V: TRBV3-1/TRBV3-2; D: TRBD1; size: -; DNA: TGTGCCAGCAGCCAAGGCGGACAGGGGAGATTCGGTTTCTTT; CDR3: CASSQGGQGRFGFF
J: TRBJ2-1; V: TRBV5-1; D: TRBD2; size: -; DNA: TGCGCCAGCAGTCCCGGGACTAGCGGGAGCCCGACGAAGCAGTTCTTC; CDR3: CASSPGTSGSPTKQFF
J: TRBJ2-3; V: TRBV28; D: -; size: -; DNA: TGTGCCAGCACGTCAAGTCCAAATTCCAGGCATACGCAGTATTTT; CDR3: CASTSSPNSRHTQYF
J: TRBJ2-3; V: TRBV6-4; D: TRBD1; size: -; DNA: TGTGCCAGCAGCCAGACAGGGGATACTACAGATACGCAGTATTTT; CDR3: CASSQTGDTTDTQYF
J: TRBJ2-7; V: TRBV28; D: TRBD2; size: -; DNA: TGTGCCAGCAGTTTCCTCTTGACTAGCGGGAGGAAAGGCGAGCAGTACTTC; CDR3: CASSFLLTSGRKGEQYF
J: TRBJ2-5; V: TRBV11-1; D: -; size: once; DNA: TGTGCCAGCAGCCCGCCGAGCGGACAAGAGACCCAGTACTTC; CDR3: CASSPPSGQETQYF
J: TRBJ2-6; V: TRBV27; D: -; size: -; DNA: TGTGCCACCTACTCTGGGGCCAACGTCCTGACTTTC; CDR3: CATYSGANVLTF
J: TRBJ2-1; V: TRBV23-1; D: -; size: -; DNA: TGCGCCAGCAGCCGTGACGGTGAGCAGTTCTTC; CDR3: CASSRDGEQFF
J: TRBJ2-7; V: TRBV27; D: TRBD1; size: -; DNA: TGTGCCAGCAGATCCGGGACAGGGTATAACGAGCAGTACTTC; CDR3: CASRSGTGYNEQYF
J: TRBJ2-7; V: TRBV19; D: TRBD2; size: -; DNA: TGTGCCAGTAGCCCAGTACCGGGGGCGGGAGGTGCCTACGAGCAGTACTTC; CDR3: CASSPVPGAGGAYEQYF
J: TRBJ2-4; V: TRBV20-1; D: TRBD1; size: -; DNA: TGCAGTGCGAGTGGGACAGGGGGCTTGATGTTTAAAAACATTCAGTACTTC; CDR3: CSASGTGGLMFKNIQYF
J: TRBJ1-2; V: TRBV5-1; D: -; size: -; DNA: TGCGCCAGCAGCTCTCAGGGTGAACGCGGCTACACCTTC; CDR3: CASSSQGERGYTF
J: TRBJ1-5; V: TRBV28; D: -; size: -; DNA: TGTGCCAGCAGTTTTTTGAATCAGCCCCAGCATTTT; CDR3: CASSFLNQPQHF
J: TRBJ2-1; V: TRBV11-2; D: TRBD2; size: -; DNA: TGTGCCAGCACCCAACCGCGGGAGACCCCCTACAATGAGCAGTTCTTC; CDR3: CASTQPRETPYNEQFF
J: TRBJ2-7; V: TRBV30; D: -; size: once; DNA: TGTGCCTGGAGCCCCCTACATCGGGTCACCTACGAGCAGTACTTC; CDR3: CAWSPLHRVTYEQYF
J: TRBJ2-4; V: TRBV28; D: -; size: -; DNA: TGTGCCAGCAGCTGGGGAAGCTCGGCCAAAAACATTCAGTACTTC; CDR3: CASSWGSSAKNIQYF
J: TRBJ2-2; V: TRBV19; D: -; size: few; DNA: TGTGCCAGTAGTCTCGTCCCCAGCTCGCCCGGGGAGCTGTTTTTT; CDR3: CASSLVPSSPGELFF
J: TRBJ2-1; V: TRBV24-1; D: -; size: -; DNA: TGTGCCACCAGCCAGGGGCGTAACTCCTACAATGAGCAGTTCTTC; CDR3: CATSQGRNSYNEQFF
J: TRBJ1-5; V: TRBV4-1; D: -; size: -; DNA: TGCGCCAGCAGCCAAGATCGGGGGAATCAGCCCCAGCATTTT; CDR3: CASSQDRGNQPQHF
J: TRBJ2-1; V: TRBV5-8; D: -; size: -; DNA: TGTGCCAGCAGCTTAGGGGATTTGGGCAATGAGCAGTTCTTC; CDR3: CASSLGDLGNEQFF
J: TRBJ2-7; V: TRBV6-2/TRBV6-3; D: -; size: -; DNA: TGTGCCAGCAGTTCCCCGACATCGCGGTACGAGCAGTACTTC; CDR3: CASSSPTSRYEQYF
J: TRBJ2-5; V: TRBV19; D: -; size: -; DNA: TGTGCCAGTATTATACGCTGGCAGGGCGAAGAGACCCAGTACTTC; CDR3: CASIIRWQGEETQYF
J: TRBJ2-5; V: TRBV2; D: -; size: -; DNA: TGTGCCAGCAGTCTCCTGGAGACCCAGTACTTC; CDR3: CASSLLETQYF
J: TRBJ1-4; V: TRBV5-6; D: TRBD1; size: -; DNA: TGTGCCAGCAGTTATAGACAGGGGGAGATGTACGAAAAACTGTTTTTT; CDR3: CASSYRQGEMYEKLFF
J: TRBJ1-5; V: TRBV19; D: -; size: few; DNA: TGTGCCAGTAGTATAGGCGGCAGGACACCTCAGCCCCAGCATTTT; CDR3: CASSIGGRTPQPQHF
J: TRBJ2-2; V: TRBV7-9; D: -; size: few; DNA: TGTGCCAGCAGCTTTACCGGGGAGCTGTTTTTT; CDR3: CASSFTGELFF
J: TRBJ1-4; V: TRBV5-4; D: -; size: -; DNA: TGTGCCAGCAGCCCTAGGGGTGATAATGAAAAACTGTTTTTT; CDR3: CASSPRGDNEKLFF
J: TRBJ2-1; V: TRBV7-9; D: -; size: once; DNA: TGTGCCAGCAGCCCACTAGCTGGTGAGCAGTTCTTC; CDR3: CASSPLAGEQFF
J: TRBJ2-3; V: TRBV18; D: -; size: -; DNA: TGTGCCAGCTCACCGCGACTTTCCGACCCTAGAGGTACGCAGTATTTT; CDR3: CASSPRLSDPRGTQYF
J: TRBJ1-5; V: TRBV10-1; D: -; size: few; DNA: TGCGCCAGCAGCCGGGATCGAGACAGTCAGCCCCAGCATTTT; CDR3: CASSRDRDSQPQHF
J: TRBJ1-1; V: TRBV4-2; D: -; size: -; DNA: TGTGCCAGCAGCCAAGATCTTGGACACCTAAACACTGAAGCTTTCTTT; CDR3: CASSQDLGHLNTEAFF
J: TRBJ1-5; V: TRBV28; D: -; size: -; DNA: TGTGCCAGCAGTTTAGACGGAGACAGGCGCTATAGCAATCAGCCCCAGCATTTT; CDR3: CASSLDGDRRYSNQPQHF
J: TRBJ2-7; V: TRBV4-1; D: TRBD1; size: once; DNA: TGCGCCAGCAGCCCTGTAGGACAGGGGGGTTACTACGAGCAGTACTTC; CDR3: CASSPVGQGGYYEQYF
J: TRBJ2-3; V: TRBV21-1; D: -; size: -; DNA: TGTGCCAGCAGCAAAGCTCAGGGGGTTTTTACAGATACGCAGTATTTT; CDR3: CASSKAQGVFTDTQYF
J: TRBJ2-6; V: TRBV28; D: -; size: -; DNA: TGTGCCAGCAGAGCCGGACGGTCCTCTGGGGCCAACGTCCTGACTTTC; CDR3: CASRAGRSSGANVLTF
J: TRBJ1-2; V: TRBV5-6; D: TRBD1; size: -; DNA: TGTGCCAGCAGCCAGAGACAGGGATATGGCTACACCTTC; CDR3: CASSQRQGYGYTF
J: TRBJ1-2; V: TRBV3-1/TRBV3-2; D: TRBD1; size: -; DNA: TGTGCCAGCAGCCAAGTCTCTCCAGGGGGCGTTAACTATGGCTACACCTTC; CDR3: CASSQVSPGGVNYGYTF
J: TRBJ1-2; V: TRBV27; D: TRBD1; size: -; DNA: TGTGCCAGCAGGAGGGGACAGAAAGGCTACACCTTC; CDR3: CASRRGQKGYTF
J: TRBJ2-1; V: TRBV6-5; D: -; size: -; DNA: TGTGCCAGCAGTAGAGGGGTCTCCTACAATGAGCAGTTCTTC; CDR3: CASSRGVSYNEQFF
J: TRBJ2-7; V: TRBV7-8; D: -; size: -; DNA: TGTGCCAGCAGCTTACCGGGAGCCTACGAGCAGTACTTC; CDR3: CASSLPGAYEQYF
J: TRBJ1-3; V: TRBV9; D: -; size: -; DNA: TGTGCCAGCAGTAGGAACTCTGGAAACACCATATATTTT; CDR3: CASSRNSGNTIYF